This passage covers 21 T cell receptor beta chains from one sample sequenced in a study of blood T cell repertoires in COVID-19. The repertoire was sequenced with immunoSEQ multiplex PCR; TCRdb's copy has only in-frame clones and lacks some. The sample includes roughly 140,000 clones, approximately 87% seen only once; the top ten take around 3.9%. Sequencing was done on a sample of PBMCs or T cells enriched from blood (not recorded which). These receptors were taken from a man between 45 and 60 years old in a cohort exposed to, infected with or recovered from COVID-19 (not recorded which).

The chain carries TRBV7-9 and TRBJ2-1; 13 bases fit TRBD2. The CDR3 totals 16 residues. Germline values: CDR1 SEHNR, CDR2 FQNEAQ (reference sequence). Germline trimming cut 2 bases from V and 7 bases from J; bases unmatched to any gene: 5. CDR3 DNA: TGTGCCAGCAGCTTACTGGGACTAGCGGGGCATAATGAGCAGTTCTTC. As protein: CASSLLGLAGHNEQFF.

This clone has a single count. The rearrangement uses TRBV5-1 and TRBJ2-3, with TRBD2 matching over 7 bases. The germline V gene has CDR1 SGHRS and CDR2 YFSETQ. This CDR3 spans 16 amino acids. V shed 0 bases, J shed 3 bases, and the junction held 7 bases outside the gene matches. The chain's CDR3 is CASSLAGREGTDTQYF. The CDR3 bases are TGCGCCAGCAGCTTGGCCGGCAGGGAGGGTACAGATACGCAGTATTTT.

This chain connects TRBV3-1 (or the pseudogene TRBV3-2) to TRBJ1-5, with 9 bases lining up with TRBD1. From germline, CDR1 is LGHDT and CDR2 YNNKEL (reference sequence). V was clipped by 8 bases and J by 7 bases; unmatched bases: 3. The CDR3 has 12 residues. The CDR3 DNA sequence: TGTGCCAGCGGACAGGGGTCGCAGCCCCAGCATTTT. This sequence encodes CASGQGSQPQHF.

The table lists this clone with a count of one. One junction end disagrees with the germline gene, perhaps due to a read error. The chain couples TRBV7-2 to TRBJ1-2, with D possibly matching TRBD1 (5 bases). The CDR3 extends over 13 amino acids. Germline assignment: CDR1 SGHTA and CDR2 FQGNSA. The CDR3 loop reads CASSPRAGYTFAF. DNA of the CDR3: TGTGCCAGCAGCCCCCGGGCAGGGTACACCTTCGCCTTC.

V is TRBV6-5 and J is TRBJ1-2; TRBD1 matches 8 bases. Germline V gives CDR1 MNHEY, CDR2 SVGAGI. This CDR3 comprises 15 residues. V gave up 7 bases and J gave up 7 bases; unmatched junction bases: 14. For the CDR3, the DNA is TGTGCCAGCAACCCTTTCGGGCAGGGGGCGTTTGGCTACACCTTC. The encoded protein is CASNPFGQGAFGYTF.

This clone has more than one count but fewer than ten. The CDR3 loop is CASSRTGGVYGYTF. The CDR3 nucleotides are TGTGCCAGCAGCCGGACAGGGGGTGTCTATGGCTACACCTTC. The chain is built from TRBV2 and TRBJ1-2; 10 bases map to TRBD1. The CDR3 totals 14 residues. J was trimmed by 4 bases and V by 6 bases; bases with no gene match: 5. Germline V CDR1 and CDR2: SNHLY, FYNNEI. Drawing the rest from reference TRBV2 and TRBJ1-2, the complete variable domain is EPEVTQTPSHQVTQMGQEVILRCVPISNHLYFYWYRQILGQKVEFLVSFYNNEISEKSEIFDDQFSVERPDGSNFTLKIRSTKLEDSAMYFCASSRTGGVYGYTFGSGTRLTVV.

The chain joins TRBV4-1 to TRBJ2-1; the D gene is possibly TRBD1 (5 bases). Germline-derived CDR1 and CDR2 are MGHRA and YSYEKL. Trimming pared 1 base from V and 8 bases from J, leaving 12 bases between. There are 14 residues in the CDR3. The CDR3 sequence is CASSQGQTSDEQFF. The CDR3 DNA is TGCGCCAGCAGCCAAGGACAGACCTCTGATGAGCAGTTCTTC.

This sequence joins TRBV7-2 and TRBJ2-1, with 14 bases fitting TRBD2. This CDR3 spans 15 amino acids. The V and J ends lost 8 bases and 7 bases, in that order; junction bases with no gene match: 7. Germline loops: CDR1 SGHTA, CDR2 FQGNSA. The CDR3 DNA sequence: TGTGCCAGCTTGGGACTAGCGGGAGCGGGGAATGAGCAGTTCTTC. It yields the protein CASLGLAGAGNEQFF.

The rearrangement joins TRBV27 to TRBJ1-1; perhaps TRBD1 as D (6 bases). Between the trimmed V and J ends, which lost 6 bases and 5 bases, there was a span of 16 bases. Germline V gene data show CDR1 as MNHEY and CDR2 as SMNVEV (reference sequence). CDR3 length: 14 amino acids. For the CDR3, the DNA is TGTGCCAGCAGACCCACAGGGAGTCGGACTGAAGCTTTCTTT. This encodes CASRPTGSRTEAFF.

This rearrangement joins TRBV3-1 (or the pseudogene TRBV3-2) to TRBJ1-6; TRBD1 matches 7 bases. This CDR3 region has 16 residues. CDR1 is LGHDT, CDR2 YNNKEL, per germline (reference sequence). Trimming cost V 3 bases and J 0 bases; bases outside gene matches: 2. CDR3 loop: CASSQAGGSYNSPLHF. CDR3 DNA sequence: TGTGCCAGCAGCCAGGCAGGGGGCTCCTATAATTCACCCCTCCACTTT.

This clone came up once. The gene calls are TRBV15 and TRBJ1-1, with D maybe TRBD1 (5 bases). V lost 3 bases to trimming and J lost 4 bases, with 9 bases between them. The CDR3 extends over 13 amino acids. Germline lookup yields CDR1 LNHNV and CDR2 YYDKDF (reference sequence). This CDR3 reads CATSSLGGTEAFF. The CDR3 region has the DNA TGTGCCACCAGCAGTTTGGGGGGCACTGAAGCTTTCTTT. Filled out from reference TRBV15 and TRBJ1-1, the complete variable domain reads DAMVIQNPRYQVTQFGKPVTLSCSQTLNHNVMYWYQQKSSQAPKLLFHYYDKDFNNEADTPDNFQSRRPNTSFCFLDIRSPGLGDTAMYLCATSSLGGTEAFFGQGTRLTVV.

This clone was counted a single time. J is TRBJ2-7 and V is TRBV15; TRBD2 aligns across 8 bases. Germline CDR1 and CDR2: LNHNV and YYDKDF (reference sequence). The CDR3 consists of 15 residues. With 2 bases clipped from V and 4 bases from J, the junction kept 7 bases outside the gene matches. The CDR3 sequence: CATSRNSGTGYEQYF. CDR3 sequence (DNA): TGTGCCACCAGCAGAAATAGCGGGACTGGGTACGAGCAGTACTTC.

V and J are TRBV6-5 and TRBJ2-6; no firm D call. CDR3 length: 15 amino acids. CDR1 is MNHEY, CDR2 SVGAGI, per germline. The ends were cut back, 6 bases at V and 0 bases at J, with 9 bases in the middle. In DNA form, the CDR3 reads TGTGCCAGCAGGCCCGACAACTCTGGGGCCAACGTCCTGACTTTC. It yields the protein CASRPDNSGANVLTF.

The CDR3 coding sequence is TGTGCCAGCAGCTATTACAGGGTTACTGAAGCTTTCTTT. Its protein product is CASSYYRVTEAFF. The chain uses TRBV27 and TRBJ1-1, with D perhaps matching TRBD1 (6 bases). The V end was cut by 6 bases, the J end by 5 bases, with 13 bases between. The CDR3 runs to 13 residues. Germline values: CDR1 MNHEY, CDR2 SMNVEV (reference sequence).

V and J are TRBV7-2 and TRBJ1-2; 9 bases fit TRBD1. J gave up 7 bases and V 4 bases, and 10 bases lay outside the gene matches. The germline CDR1 and CDR2 sequences are SGHTA and FQGNSA. CDR3 length: 15 amino acids. This CDR3 reads CASSSYTGTGSGYTF. CDR3 coding DNA: TGTGCCAGCAGCTCATATACCGGGACAGGGAGTGGCTACACCTTC. Based on the CDR3 plus reference TRBV7-2 and TRBJ1-2, the full variable domain is GAGVSQSPSNKVTEKGKDVELRCDPISGHTALYWYRQSLGQGLEFLIYFQGNSAPDKSGLPSDRFSAERTGGSVSTLTIQRTQQEDSAVYLCASSSYTGTGSGYTFGSGTRLTVV.

The V call is TRBV5-4, the J call TRBJ2-2, with D maybe TRBD1 (7 bases). Germline V CDR1 and CDR2: SGHNT, YYREEE (reference sequence). Between the trimmed V and J ends, which lost 0 bases and 4 bases, there was a span of 16 bases. This CDR3 is 17 amino acids long. DNA for the CDR3: TGTGCCAGCAGCTTGGATTACGGACAGGAGGGCACCGGGGAGCTGTTTTTT. As protein: CASSLDYGQEGTGELFF.

The CDR3 coding sequence is TGTGCCAGCAGTTTTTTGACGGGGGGGGAGACCCAGTACTTC. This encodes CASSFLTGGETQYF. This rearrangement joins TRBV27 to TRBJ2-5; the match to TRBD2 covers 8 bases. Germline CDR1 and CDR2: MNHEY and SMNVEV (reference sequence). V shed 3 bases, J shed 5 bases, and the junction held 5 bases outside the gene matches. This CDR3 spans 14 amino acids.

V and J are TRBV29-1 and TRBJ2-7, with a weak D call TRBD2 (6 bases). V was trimmed by 5 bases and J by 0 bases, leaving 14 bases between them. The CDR3 contains 14 residues. Germline loops: CDR1 SQVTM, CDR2 ANQGSEA. The CDR3 nucleotides are TGCAGCGTTCGCTACTGGACTAACTCCTACGAGCAGTACTTC. This encodes CSVRYWTNSYEQYF.

The J gene is TRBJ2-7, the V gene TRBV12-3 or TRBV12-4; 9 bases align to TRBD2. With 7 bases clipped from V and 2 bases from J, the junction kept 3 bases outside the gene matches. CDR3 length equals 13 residues. The CDR3 protein is CASTAGGPYEQYF. CDR3 bases: TGTGCCAGCACCGCGGGAGGGCCCTACGAGCAGTACTTC.

The CDR3 sequence: CASGPTSGQETQYF. The CDR3 coding sequence is TGTGCCAGCGGACCCACTAGCGGCCAAGAGACCCAGTACTTC. This chain connects TRBV19 to TRBJ2-5, with 8 bases matching TRBD2. V gave up 9 bases and J gave up 1 base; unmatched junction bases: 7. The germline CDR1 and CDR2 sequences are LNHDA and SQIVND (reference sequence). This CDR3 is built from 14 residues.

V is TRBV10-3 and J is TRBJ2-1; tentatively, D is TRBD2 (6 bases). Germline CDR1 reads ENHRY; CDR2 reads SYGVKD. Trimming left V 2 bases short and J 4 bases short, with 6 bases between. The CDR3 runs to 13 residues. CDR3 residues: CAISEGGYNEQFF. The CDR3 DNA reads TGTGCCATCAGTGAGGGGGGGTACAATGAGCAGTTCTTC.